This TCR beta chain is drawn from a study of radiation and T cells in renal cell carcinoma. Findings and caveats of the study: Irradiated tumors held more dominant CDR3 motifs than control tumors. Top 100 clonotypes averaged approximately 50% in irradiated versus around 45% in nephrectomy-only tumors.

Generated by immunoSEQ multiplex PCR, the TCRdb table keeps only in-frame clones and is missing some. Here the sample spans roughly 14,000 clones, approximately 53% being singletons. The treatment is: treatment-naive control, cytoreductive nephrectomy. Control samples are tumors resected by cytoreductive nephrectomy without prior radiation. Control tumor donors were a handful of females and 10 to 12 males, median age approximately 50 years. This clone was observed a few times. Its antigen remains unidentified. Losses at the gene ends were 5 bases for V and 6 bases for J; bases not matched to a gene: 7. The V gene's germline CDR1 is LNHDA and CDR2 SQIVND (reference sequence). This CDR3 spans 14 amino acids.

The clonotype was recovered from a man aged 45-65 years with renal cell carcinoma. This specimen was tumor tissue, taken from a patient whose treatment was nephrectomy without radiotherapy. The chain is built from TRBV19 and TRBJ2-7, with 10 bases matching TRBD2. The CDR3 bases are TGTGCCAGTAGTCTTAGCGGGGGGCCAGGCGAGCAGTACTTC. Amino acid sequence: CASSLSGGPGEQYF. Looking up the rest from reference TRBV19 and TRBJ2-7 gives the full variable domain: DGGITQSPKYLFRKEGQNVTLSCEQNLNHDAMYWYRQDPGQGLRLIYYSQIVNDFQKGDIAEGYSVSREKKESFPLTVTSAQKNPTAFYLCASSLSGGPGEQYFGPGTRLTVT.